A single sample gave rise to the 25 T cell receptor beta chains below, sequenced in a study of blood T cell repertoires in COVID-19. Produced via immunoSEQ multiplex PCR; TCRdb's table is partial and in-frame only. The sample holds approximately 290,000 clones, approximately 89% seen once. The sample comprised peripheral blood. These TCRs come from a woman between 55 and 75 years old with acute or convalescent COVID-19.

The chain links TRBV9 to TRBJ2-3; TRBD2 matches at 7 bases. The CDR3 contains 16 residues. CDR1 and CDR2 from the germline V gene are SGDLS and YYNGEE. The V gene end was trimmed by 0 bases and the J gene end by 3 bases; junction bases not matched to a gene: 7. The CDR3 spells CASSVDVRESTDTQYF. The CDR3 DNA reads TGTGCCAGCAGCGTAGATGTGCGGGAGTCGACAGATACGCAGTATTTT. Combining the CDR3 with reference TRBV9 and TRBJ2-3 gives the whole variable domain DSGVTQTPKHLITATGQRVTLRCSPRSGDLSVYWYQQSLDQGLQFLIQYYNGEERAKGNILERFSAQQFPDLHSELNLSSLELGDSALYFCASSVDVRESTDTQYFGPGTRLTVL.

V usage is TRBV5-1 and J usage is TRBJ2-3, with D perhaps matching TRBD1 (6 bases). Germline lookup yields CDR1 SGHRS and CDR2 YFSETQ. V gave up 0 bases and J gave up 1 base, with 9 bases separating them. The CDR3 runs 15 residues. CDR3 nucleotide sequence: TGCGCCAGCAGCTTGGGGGGGCCTGGCACAGATACGCAGTATTTT. This codes for CASSLGGPGTDTQYF.

This clone was observed once. This rearrangement joins TRBV19 to TRBJ2-1; TRBD1 might be the D (6 bases). The CDR3 totals 15 residues. V lost 5 bases and J 0 bases, leaving 11 bases between the germline ends. Germline CDR1 is LNHDA and CDR2 is SQIVND (reference sequence). The CDR3 region is CASSLDRSSYNEQFF. The CDR3 nucleotides are TGTGCCAGTAGTCTCGACAGGAGCTCCTACAATGAGCAGTTCTTC.

The rearrangement joins TRBV2 to TRBJ1-5, with unresolved D. The V end lost 3 bases, the J end lost 4 bases, and 4 bases lay between the germline ends. The germline V gene encodes CDR1 SNHLY and CDR2 FYNNEI. The length of the CDR3 is 12 residues. The CDR3 DNA reads as TGTGCCAGCAGTGACAGTAATCAGCCCCAGCATTTT. Its protein is CASSDSNQPQHF.

This rearrangement joins TRBV9 to TRBJ1-6; 7 positions match TRBD1. The CDR3 runs to 14 residues. Trimming cost V 2 bases and J 7 bases; bases outside gene matches: 3. The V gene's germline CDR1 is SGDLS and CDR2 YYNGEE. The CDR3 nucleotides are TGTGCCAGCAGCGTCCGGGACAGCAATTCACCCCTCCACTTT. Protein sequence: CASSVRDSNSPLHF.

The chain has TRBV11-2 and TRBJ2-2, with 12 nucleotides matching TRBD2. This CDR3 is built from 17 residues. CDR1 is SGHAT and CDR2 is FQNNGV in the germline V gene. Trimming took 5 bases from V and 8 from J; bases not matched to a gene: 12. The CDR3 DNA reads as TGTGCCAGCAGCCGGGGAAGGCTAGCGGGAGGGGATGGGGAGCTGTTTTTT. It translates to CASSRGRLAGGDGELFF.

The V and J genes are TRBV3-1 (or the pseudogene TRBV3-2) and TRBJ2-7; TRBD2 matches at 10 bases. With 4 bases clipped from V and 5 bases from J, the junction kept 8 bases outside the gene matches. The V gene's germline CDR1 is LGHDT and CDR2 YNNKEL (reference sequence). This CDR3 is built from 15 residues. DNA for the CDR3: TGTGCCAGCAGCCTAGCGGGAGGAGGTCGTGACGAGCAGTACTTC. This translates into CASSLAGGGRDEQYF.

The CDR3, as DNA: TGTGCCAGCAGTGTGGAGGGGACCCTCTATGGCTACACCTTC. Residues: CASSVEGTLYGYTF. The J gene is TRBJ1-2, the V gene TRBV2, with a possible D match to TRBD1 (5 bases). Germline assignment: CDR1 SNHLY and CDR2 FYNNEI. The CDR3 runs to 14 residues. V was cut by 4 bases and J by 4 bases, with 13 bases left in between.

This chain links TRBV9 with TRBJ2-7, with TRBD1 identical over 8 bases. V was pared by 2 bases and J by 3 bases, with 7 bases of the junction left unmatched. Per germline, CDR1 SGDLS and CDR2 YYNGEE. CDR3 length: 15 amino acids. In DNA, the CDR3 is TGTGCCAGCAGCGTCCTTGGGACAGGAAACTACGAGCAGTACTTC. This encodes CASSVLGTGNYEQYF.

The chain uses TRBV9 and TRBJ2-7, with D perhaps matching TRBD2 (6 bases). The CDR3 covers 14 residues. Germline V lookup: CDR1 SGDLS, CDR2 YYNGEE. The ends were cut back, 2 bases at V and 2 bases at J, with 11 bases in the middle. This CDR3 is CASSVGGRAYEQYF. CDR3 in DNA: TGTGCCAGCAGCGTTGGGGGGAGAGCCTACGAGCAGTACTTC. The full variable domain, its missing parts supplied by reference TRBV9 and TRBJ2-7, is DSGVTQTPKHLITATGQRVTLRCSPRSGDLSVYWYQQSLDQGLQFLIQYYNGEERAKGNILERFSAQQFPDLHSELNLSSLELGDSALYFCASSVGGRAYEQYFGPGTRLTVT.

CDR3 bases: TGTGCCAGCAGCTACCCTGCTAGCGGGAGTAACAATGAGCAGTTCTTC. It encodes CASSYPASGSNNEQFF. This sequence joins TRBV7-9 and TRBJ2-1; 10 bases map to TRBD2. The length of the CDR3 is 16 residues. J lost 5 bases, V lost 4 bases, and 8 bases had no gene match. Germline CDR1 is SEHNR and CDR2 is FQNEAQ (reference sequence).

This chain links TRBV27 with TRBJ2-7; D is unresolved. Trimming took off 3 bases at V and 3 bases at J, with 9 bases between the two ends. Germline V gives CDR1 MNHEY, CDR2 SMNVEV (reference sequence). The CDR3 length is 13 residues. Here the CDR3 DNA reads TGTGCCAGCAGTTTGCTCCTAGGCTACGAGCAGTACTTC. This translates into CASSLLLGYEQYF.

This chain uses TRBV14 with TRBJ2-3; 7 positions agree with TRBD1. CDR3 length: 17 residues. V gave up 0 bases and J gave up 1 base; unmatched junction bases: 7. CDR1 is SGHDN and CDR2 is FVKESK in the germline V gene. The CDR3 DNA reads as TGTGCCAGCAGCCAAGATTTTCGACAGGGAGGCACAGATACGCAGTATTTT. Protein sequence: CASSQDFRQGGTDTQYF. Looking up the rest from reference TRBV14 and TRBJ2-3 gives the full variable domain: EAGVTQFPSHSVIEKGQTVTLRCDPISGHDNLYWYRRVMGKEIKFLLHFVKESKQDESGMPNNRFLAERTGGTYSTLKVQPAELEDSGVYFCASSQDFRQGGTDTQYFGPGTRLTVL.

This chain uses TRBV6-2 or TRBV6-3 with TRBJ1-2, with D maybe TRBD1 (5 bases). The CDR3 sequence is 12 residues long. V shed 2 bases and J shed 8 bases, with 9 bases lying between them. Germline CDR1 reads MNHEY; CDR2 reads SVGEGT. The CDR3 is CASSYAGNGYTF. The CDR3 nucleotides are TGTGCCAGCAGTTACGCAGGGAACGGCTACACCTTC.

This chain links TRBV5-5 with TRBJ2-3, with a weak D call TRBD2 (5 bases). The CDR3 contains 12 residues. Germline V gene data show CDR1 as SGHKS and CDR2 as YYEKEE (reference sequence). Trimming cost V 3 bases and J 12 bases, with 14 bases left between them. CDR3 region: CASSSDPEAQYF. The CDR3 DNA follows: TGTGCCAGCAGCTCGGACCCGGAGGCACAGTATTTT.

V is TRBV6-5 and J is TRBJ1-2; 8 positions match TRBD1. Trimming cost V 5 bases and J 4 bases; bases outside gene matches: 9. From germline, CDR1 is MNHEY and CDR2 SVGAGI. The length of the CDR3 is 15 residues. The CDR3 bases are TGTGCCAGCAGTCCAGGGGACAGGACTTTCTATGGCTACACCTTC. As protein: CASSPGDRTFYGYTF.

In DNA form, the CDR3 reads TGTGCCAGTAGTACCCAAGACAGGGCCGGGGCCAACGTCCTGACTTTC. It encodes CASSTQDRAGANVLTF. The chain has TRBV19 and TRBJ2-6, with 7 positions matching TRBD1. From germline, CDR1 is LNHDA and CDR2 SQIVND (reference sequence). V lost 4 bases to trimming and J lost 4 bases; unmatched junction nucleotides: 7. The CDR3 covers 16 residues.

This sequence joins TRBV7-4 and TRBJ1-1; D is ambiguous. Germline-derived CDR1 and CDR2 are SGHVT and SQSDAQ. Trimming removed 5 bases at V and 2 bases at J, with 15 bases between. This CDR3 is built from 15 residues. CDR3 amino acids: CASSPERGINTEAFF. The CDR3 nucleotides are TGTGCCAGCAGCCCAGAGAGAGGGATTAACACTGAAGCTTTCTTT.

The chain couples TRBV19 to TRBJ1-6; 9 bases are shared with TRBD1. This CDR3 comprises 15 residues. Germline values: CDR1 LNHDA, CDR2 SQIVND (reference sequence). With V trimmed by 7 bases and J by 9 bases, 10 bases remained unmatched. CDR3 in amino acids: CASKTGDRVGSPLHF. CDR3 bases: TGTGCCAGTAAAACCGGGGACAGGGTTGGTTCACCCCTCCACTTT.

The V and J genes are TRBV6-5 and TRBJ2-3; tentatively, D is TRBD1 (6 bases). Germline V CDR1 and CDR2: MNHEY, SVGAGI. CDR3 size: 12 residues. In DNA, the CDR3 is TGTTTTACCGACAGGTTCGCAGATACGCAGTATTTT. Translation: CFTDRFADTQYF.

The rearrangement joins TRBV6-1 to TRBJ2-3, with 15 bases fitting TRBD2. After removal of 4 bases from V and 9 bases from J, the junction contained 8 bases not matched to a gene. Germline lookup yields CDR1 MNHNS and CDR2 SASEGT. CDR3 length equals 16 residues. CDR3 nucleotides: TGTGCCAGCAGTGGGACTAGCGGGGGGGTTCAAAGAACGCAGTATTTT. Translation: CASSGTSGGVQRTQYF.

The chain combines TRBV5-1 with TRBJ1-4, with 7 bases matching TRBD1. J lost 8 bases, V lost 6 bases, and 13 bases had no gene match. CDR1 and CDR2 (germline): SGHRS, YFSETQ. The length of the CDR3 is 15 residues. In DNA, the CDR3 is TGCGCCAGCACCCATTCAGGGGGTACGGGAGAAAAACTGTTTTTT. This translates into CASTHSGGTGEKLFF. The complete variable domain, with remaining parts taken from reference TRBV5-1 and TRBJ1-4, reads KAGVTQTPRYLIKTRGQQVTLSCSPISGHRSVSWYQQTPGQGLQFLFEYFSETQRNKGNFPGRFSGRQFSNSRSEMNVSTLELGDSALYLCASTHSGGTGEKLFFGSGTQLSVL.

The genes are TRBV6-5 and TRBJ2-7, with TRBD1 identical over 9 bases. Germline-derived CDR1 and CDR2 are MNHEY and SVGAGI. The J segment lost 7 bases and the V segment lost 6 bases, leaving 7 bases of the junction unmatched. The CDR3 is made up of 13 amino acids. The CDR3 DNA reads as TGTGCCAGCAGCCTAGGACAGGGGCGGGAGCAGTACTTC. Encoded protein: CASSLGQGREQYF.

J is TRBJ2-5 and V is TRBV18; possibly TRBD2 for D (5 bases). The CDR3 has 14 amino acids. V lost 5 bases, J lost 3 bases, and 13 bases lay in between. Germline CDR1 is KGHSH and CDR2 is LQKENI. The chain's CDR3 is CASSFRDQKETQYF. The CDR3 DNA is TGTGCCAGCTCATTCCGGGATCAGAAAGAGACCCAGTACTTC.

The rearrangement joins TRBV19 to TRBJ2-2; D possibly corresponds to TRBD2 (6 bases). V was clipped by 6 bases and J by 5 bases, with 13 bases between them. Germline CDR1 and CDR2: LNHDA and SQIVND (reference sequence). The CDR3 sequence is 14 residues long. CDR3 in amino acids: CASSRDWGTGELFF. CDR3 nucleotides: TGTGCCAGTAGCCGGGACTGGGGGACCGGGGAGCTGTTTTTT.